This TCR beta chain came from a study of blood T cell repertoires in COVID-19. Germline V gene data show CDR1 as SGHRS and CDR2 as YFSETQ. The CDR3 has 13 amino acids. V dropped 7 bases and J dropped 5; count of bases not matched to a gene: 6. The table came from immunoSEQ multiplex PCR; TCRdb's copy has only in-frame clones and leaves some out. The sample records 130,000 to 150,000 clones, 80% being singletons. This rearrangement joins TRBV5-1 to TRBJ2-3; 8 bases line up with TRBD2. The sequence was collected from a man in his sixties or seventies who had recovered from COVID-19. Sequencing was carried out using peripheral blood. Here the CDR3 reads CASHPGGVDTQYF. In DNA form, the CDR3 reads TGCGCCAGCCACCCGGGGGGGGTAGATACGCAGTATTTT.